These 14 T cell receptor beta chains share one sample of origin, sequenced in a study of T cells in Graves' hyperthyroidism and ophthalmopathy. TCR beta CDR3 region amplification was performed from RNA transcripts. Carried out on the TCR CDR3, a first-round RT-PCR used the HTBI primer set. TCRdb independently ran MiXCR on the multiplex PCR reads; one entry per CDR3 protein. The data hold about 520,000 distinct CDR3 sequences, with roughly a quarter observed a single time. The sequenced material came from blood. These receptors came from a woman aged 25 to 45 with Graves' ophthalmopathy.

This clonotype has a count of ten or more. The rearrangement links TRBV6-1 to TRBJ1-1; D remains unclear. V was cut by 0 bases and J by 4 bases, with 6 bases left in between. Germline V lookup: CDR1 MNHNS, CDR2 SASEGT. This CDR3 has 13 residues. The CDR3 is CASSEAWGTEAFF. The CDR3 coding sequence is TGTGCCAGCAGTGAAGCATGGGGCACTGAAGCTTTCTTT.

The chain joins TRBV12-3 or TRBV12-4 to TRBJ1-5; D remains ambiguous. Trimming removed 5 bases from V and 0 bases from J, with 5 bases in between. The CDR3 has 13 residues. The CDR3 here is CASSHNSNQPQHF. The CDR3 region has the DNA TGTGCCAGCAGTCACAATAGCAATCAGCCCCAGCATTTT.

The V call is TRBV28, the J call TRBJ1-1; tentatively, D is TRBD1 (6 bases). V dropped 7 bases and J dropped 0 bases, with 15 bases sitting between them. The germline gives CDR1 MDHEN, CDR2 SYDVKM. The CDR3 has 15 residues. The CDR3 DNA sequence: TGTGCCAGCACTCCGGGGACACCGATGAACACTGAAGCTTTCTTT. It specifies CASTPGTPMNTEAFF.

This clonotype was counted ten times or more. The chain combines TRBV6-5 with TRBJ1-5; D remains unclear. This CDR3 spans 14 amino acids. V gave up 2 bases and J gave up 0 bases, with 5 bases separating them. Germline V gene sequence: CDR1 MNHEY, CDR2 SVGAGI. The CDR3 DNA follows: TGTGCCAGCAGTTACGGAGATAGCAATCAGCCCCAGCATTTT. Its translation: CASSYGDSNQPQHF.

This clonotype came up a few times. The chain recombines TRBV7-3 with TRBJ2-2; 7 bases are shared with TRBD2. Germline assignment: CDR1 SGHTA and CDR2 FQGTGA. This CDR3 is built from 14 residues. Unmatched junction bases numbered 4, after V lost 3 bases and J lost 6 bases. The CDR3 DNA sequence: TGTGCCAGCAGCTTCGCCCGGGGGGCCGGGGAGCTGTTTTTT. Encoded protein: CASSFARGAGELFF.

This clonotype was seen repeatedly, ten times or more. The rearrangement joins TRBV27 to TRBJ1-1; D is uncertain. V was clipped by 5 bases and J by 0 bases, with 7 bases between them. Germline V gene data show CDR1 as MNHEY and CDR2 as SMNVEV (reference sequence). This CDR3 is built from 13 residues. The CDR3 spells CASSQTVNTEAFF. The CDR3 DNA follows: TGTGCCAGCAGTCAGACGGTGAACACTGAAGCTTTCTTT.

The chain carries TRBV5-8 and TRBJ1-2; D is undetermined. The V end was cut by 6 bases, the J end by 8 bases, with 17 bases between. The CDR3 is 13 amino acids. In germline, CDR1 is SGHTS, CDR2 YDEGEE. The CDR3 protein is CASTQTGRRGYTF. The CDR3 nucleotides are TGTGCCAGCACCCAGACGGGGAGACGGGGCTACACCTTC.

This clonotype was recorded at least ten times. The chain combines TRBV12-5 with TRBJ1-2; D not certain. The CDR3 is made up of 12 amino acids. Germline V gene lookup returns CDR1 LGHNT and CDR2 FRNRAP. V lost 0 bases and J 3 bases, leaving 2 bases between the germline ends. CDR3 region: CASGLVHYGYTF. CDR3 bases: TGTGCTAGTGGTTTGGTGCACTATGGCTACACCTTC.

Ten or more counts support this clonotype. The gene calls are TRBV6-5 and TRBJ1-1; D unclear. The CDR3 contains 14 residues. The germline V and J ends were trimmed by 2 bases and 6 bases, with 13 bases remaining between them. CDR1 and CDR2 (germline): MNHEY, SVGAGI. The CDR3 DNA is TGTGCCAGCAGTTACGGCGGATTTAGCGCTGAAGCTTTCTTT. It is translated as CASSYGGFSAEAFF.

This clonotype has only one observation. V usage is TRBV19 and J usage is TRBJ1-1; D perhaps matches TRBD1 (6 bases). Trimming took off 6 bases at V and 1 base at J, with 9 bases between the two ends. The CDR3 length is 13 residues. CDR1 LNHDA and CDR2 SQIVND come from the germline V gene (reference sequence). This CDR3 is CASRGHQNTEAFF. CDR3 DNA: TGTGCCAGTAGGGGACATCAGAACACTGAAGCTTTCTTT. Using reference TRBV19 and TRBJ1-1 for the parts outside the CDR3, the full variable domain is DGGITQSPKYLFRKEGQNVTLSCEQNLNHDAMYWYRQDPGQGLRLIYYSQIVNDFQKGDIAEGYSVSREKKESFPLTVTSAQKNPTAFYLCASRGHQNTEAFFGQGTRLTVV.

This clonotype has at least ten counts. This sequence joins TRBV19 and TRBJ1-1; D is undetermined. With 5 bases removed from V and 8 bases from J, the gap between germline ends came to 15 bases. In germline, CDR1 is LNHDA, CDR2 SQIVND (reference sequence). CDR3 size: 13 residues. CDR3: CASSSREGNEAFF. The CDR3 DNA reads as TGTGCCAGTAGTTCCCGGGAAGGAAACGAAGCTTTCTTT.

This clonotype was seen a handful of times. The J gene is TRBJ2-7, the V gene TRBV5-4; D gene unclear. The V and J ends lost 2 bases and 4 bases respectively, with 10 bases between them. Germline-derived CDR1 and CDR2 are SGHNT and YYREEE (reference sequence). CDR3 size: 13 residues. CDR3 DNA: TGTGCCAGCAGCTTAGAAAAACGGTACGAGCAGTACTTC. Its translation is CASSLEKRYEQYF.

There are many counts of this clonotype. This chain uses TRBV2 with TRBJ1-1, with D uncertain. Germline V CDR1 and CDR2: SNHLY, FYNNEI. This CDR3 comprises 14 residues. Deletions cut 4 bases from V and 1 base from J, with 10 bases between. This chain's CDR3 is CASSGISGNTEAFF. The CDR3 nucleotides are TGTGCCAGCAGTGGGATCAGCGGGAACACTGAAGCTTTCTTT.

This clonotype was recorded a few times. CDR3 in DNA: TGTGCCAGCCTGGGACGGGGAAGAGGGGCCAACGTCCTGACTTTC. Translation: CASLGRGRGANVLTF. V usage is TRBV25-1 and J usage is TRBJ2-6; either TRBD1 or TRBD2 may supply D (5 bases each). V lost 8 bases, J lost 4 bases, and 15 bases lay in between. CDR3 length: 15 amino acids. The germline V gene encodes CDR1 MGHDK and CDR2 SYGVNS.